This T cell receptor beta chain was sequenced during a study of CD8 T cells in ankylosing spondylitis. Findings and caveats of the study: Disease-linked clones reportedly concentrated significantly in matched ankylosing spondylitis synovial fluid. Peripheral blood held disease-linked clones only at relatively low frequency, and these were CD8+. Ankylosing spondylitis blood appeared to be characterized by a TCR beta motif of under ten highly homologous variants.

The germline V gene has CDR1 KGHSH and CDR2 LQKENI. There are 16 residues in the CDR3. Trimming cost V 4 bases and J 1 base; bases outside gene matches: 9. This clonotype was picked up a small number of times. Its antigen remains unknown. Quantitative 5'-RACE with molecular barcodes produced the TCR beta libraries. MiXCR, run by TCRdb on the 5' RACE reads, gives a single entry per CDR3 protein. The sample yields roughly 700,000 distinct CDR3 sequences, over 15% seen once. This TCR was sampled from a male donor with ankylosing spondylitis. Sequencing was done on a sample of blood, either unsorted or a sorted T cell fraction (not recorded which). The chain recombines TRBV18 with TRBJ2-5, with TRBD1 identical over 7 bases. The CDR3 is CASSRLQTGPQETQYF. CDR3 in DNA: TGTGCCAGCTCACGACTACAGACAGGGCCCCAAGAGACCCAGTACTTC. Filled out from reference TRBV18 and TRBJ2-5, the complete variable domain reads NAGVMQNPRHLVRRRGQEARLRCSPMKGHSHVYWYRQLPEEGLKFMVYLQKENIIDESGMPKERFSAEFPKEGPSILRIQQVVRGDSAAYFCASSRLQTGPQETQYFGPGTRLLVL.